This entry describes one T cell receptor (beta chain). Its antigen is still unknown. This sample is drawn from a study of cytomegalovirus exposure and HLA in healthy donors. Across the study: Early release data held roughly 90 million unique TCRs from HLA-typed donors. Whole-study results and caveats: It was confirmed in vitro that a few of the CMV-associated chains were specific for CMV antigens.

PCR primers comprised 60 Vbeta and 13 Jbeta primers. TCRdb's copy holds only in-frame clones and misses some; the assay was immunoSEQ multiplex PCR. Of 160,000 or so clones in the sample, 75% to 80% were seen once. The V and J ends lost 4 bases and 3 bases respectively, with 9 bases between them. This CDR3 has 12 residues. Per germline, CDR1 SQVTM and CDR2 ANQGSEA. The rearrangement links TRBV29-1 to TRBJ1-1; no reliable D call. The sequencing input was PBMCs. The sequence was collected from a man in his forties in good health and CMV-seropositive. This CDR3 reads CSVVEIYTEAFF. Written as DNA, the CDR3 is TGCAGCGTTGTGGAGATTTACACTGAAGCTTTCTTT.